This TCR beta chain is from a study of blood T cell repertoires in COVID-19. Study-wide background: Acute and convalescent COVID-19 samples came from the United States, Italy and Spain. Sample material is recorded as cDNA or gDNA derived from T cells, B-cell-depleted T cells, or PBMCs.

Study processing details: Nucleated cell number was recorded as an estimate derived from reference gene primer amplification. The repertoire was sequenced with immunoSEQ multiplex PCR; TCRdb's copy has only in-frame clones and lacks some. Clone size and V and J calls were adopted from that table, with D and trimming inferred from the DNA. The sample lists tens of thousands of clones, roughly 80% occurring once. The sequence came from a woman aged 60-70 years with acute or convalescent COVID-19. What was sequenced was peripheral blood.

CDR3 region: CASSRDRGWEEKLFF. CDR3 sequence (DNA): TGTGCCAGCTCACGAGACAGGGGTTGGGAAGAAAAACTGTTTTTT. The J gene is TRBJ1-4, the V gene TRBV18, with 8 nucleotides matching TRBD1. Per germline, CDR1 KGHSH and CDR2 LQKENI. The length of the CDR3 is 15 residues. J was trimmed by 8 bases and V by 4 bases; bases with no gene match: 9.